This TCR beta chain was found in a study of blood T cell repertoires in COVID-19. On this clone: The junction shows a germline mismatch at one end, possibly a read error.

The protocol was immunoSEQ multiplex PCR, while the TCRdb copy is restricted to in-frame clones and leaves out a portion. This sample has 250,000 to 350,000 clones; 90% occur once, and the top ten carry less than 3.5%. CDR3 length: 17 residues. The germline V gene encodes CDR1 SGHVS and CDR2 FQNEAQ. The TCR sequence derives from a young woman with COVID-19, enrolled during active disease. The sample comprised peripheral blood. This chain joins TRBV7-8 and TRBJ2-1; 7 bases match TRBD2. The CDR3 protein is CASTEGPGGRTYDEQFF. Written as DNA, the CDR3 is TGTGCCAGCACCGAGGGACCGGGAGGCAGGACCTACGATGAGCAGTTCTTC.